This TCR beta chain was identified in a study of CXCR3-negative and CXCR3-positive naive CD8 T cells. The overall study: A total of some 130 million TRB reads was generated, with about 1.5 +/- 0.3 million per library.

All TRB cDNA libraries came from 5' RACE performed with UMI labels. From the 5' RACE reads, TCRdb lists one entry per CDR3 protein and no DNA. This sample's clone table lists more than 80,000 distinct CDR3 sequences. Findings and caveats of the study: Much lower diversity was found in memory CD8+ cells, while both naive subsets had comparably high diversity. Similar TRBV-TRBJ gene usage was seen in naive CXCR3-negative and CXCR3-positive cells, but not in memory cells. Compared with CXCR3-negative naive cells, CXCR3-positive naive cells showed more hydrophobic TRB CDR3s. CXCR3 expression dropped partially after cryopreservation, and most assays relied on fresh PBMCs.

There are 16 residues in the CDR3. Germline V CDR1 and CDR2: DFQATT, SNEGSKA (reference sequence). Of note for this clonotype: Antigen unknown.

This chain joins TRBV20-1 and TRBJ2-1; checking the TCRdb D call of TRBD1 is not possible without DNA. Input material: naive CXCR3+ CD8+ T cells from blood. Documented subset: CD45RO-CCR7+CD27+CD95- naive CD8+ T cells expressing CXCR3 (TNR3+). The sequence came from a human donor in good health. Some clones in this sample may be carry-over from other donors' samples. This chain's CDR3 is CSARPPGGPLYNEQFF.